These 13 T cell receptor beta chains were sequenced from one sample in a study of T cells in localized non-small cell lung cancer. Assay used: immunoSEQ multiplex PCR; TCRdb lists only in-frame clones, some missing. The table lists 15,000 to 25,000 clones, around 91% of them singletons, with over 7.5% in the top ten. Source: peripheral blood, taken before any cancer treatment. These receptors were collected from a man aged 40 to 75 with stage I lung adenocarcinoma.

A few counts support this clone. This sequence joins TRBV5-1 and TRBJ2-6; TRBD1 matches at 7 bases. CDR1 and CDR2 (germline): SGHRS, YFSETQ. This CDR3 comprises 18 residues. V lost 4 bases and J lost 0; bases outside the gene matches: 10. The CDR3 nucleotides read TGCGCCAGCAGCCCCCCCACAGGGGCTAACTCTGGGGCCAACGTCCTGACTTTC. Residues: CASSPPTGANSGANVLTF.

The V gene is TRBV28, the J gene TRBJ2-3; D uncertain. The CDR3 covers 13 residues. V gave up 4 bases and J gave up 2 bases, with 7 bases separating them. The V gene's germline CDR1 is MDHEN and CDR2 SYDVKM. The CDR3 reads CASSSQNTDTQYF. The CDR3, as DNA: TGTGCCAGCAGTTCACAGAACACAGATACGCAGTATTTT.

V and J are TRBV14 and TRBJ1-3; D may be TRBD1 (5 bases). V was cut by 6 bases and J by 8 bases, with 14 bases left in between. The CDR3 covers 13 residues. The germline CDR1 and CDR2 sequences are SGHDN and FVKESK. DNA for the CDR3: TGTGCCAGCAGATACCGAACAGGAGACACCATATATTTT. Its translation: CASRYRTGDTIYF. The whole variable domain, filled in from reference TRBV14 and TRBJ1-3, reads EAGVTQFPSHSVIEKGQTVTLRCDPISGHDNLYWYRRVMGKEIKFLLHFVKESKQDESGMPNNRFLAERTGGTYSTLKVQPAELEDSGVYFCASRYRTGDTIYFGEGSWLTVV.

This clone was detected once. The V gene is TRBV9, the J gene TRBJ1-2, with 10 bases that match TRBD1. Germline CDR1 and CDR2: SGDLS and YYNGEE. The CDR3 extends over 17 amino acids. After removal of 2 bases from V and 2 bases from J, the junction contained 9 bases not matched to a gene. The CDR3 loop reads CASSVEPGQGSNYGYTF. The CDR3 DNA follows: TGTGCCAGCAGCGTGGAACCGGGACAGGGGTCCAACTATGGCTACACCTTC.

This chain links TRBV10-2 with TRBJ1-2, with TRBD1 matching 8 bases. This CDR3 region has 15 residues. After removal of 2 bases from V and 8 bases from J, the junction contained 10 bases not matched to a gene. Looked up from germline, CDR1 is WSHSY and CDR2 is SAAADI. CDR3: CASSETPKTGVGYTF. CDR3 sequence (DNA): TGCGCCAGCAGTGAGACGCCTAAGACAGGGGTCGGCTACACCTTC.

CDR3 sequence: CASSIAGTRETQYF. In DNA form, the CDR3 reads TGTGCCAGTAGTATCGCCGGGACACGAGAGACCCAGTACTTC. V gene TRBV19 combines with J gene TRBJ2-5; tentative D call: TRBD1 (6 bases). Germline CDR1 reads LNHDA; CDR2 reads SQIVND (reference sequence). Between the trimmed V and J ends, which lost 3 bases and 4 bases, there was a span of 12 bases. The CDR3 extends over 14 amino acids.

The chain employs TRBV28 and TRBJ1-1; no reliable D call. V was cut by 8 bases and J by 7 bases, with 11 bases left in between. Germline lookup yields CDR1 MDHEN and CDR2 SYDVKM. This CDR3 spans 11 amino acids. The CDR3 sequence: CASLGRLEAFF. The CDR3 DNA reads as TGTGCCAGCTTAGGGCGCCTTGAAGCTTTCTTT.

The CDR3 DNA sequence: TGTGCCAGCAGCCACAATCCCGGGGCCGAAGCTTTCTTT. Its translation: CASSHNPGAEAFF. The chain has TRBV5-4 and TRBJ1-1; the D gene is possibly TRBD1 (5 bases). The CDR3 totals 13 residues. Trimming cost V 4 bases and J 8 bases, with 15 bases left between them. From germline, CDR1 is SGHNT and CDR2 YYREEE (reference sequence).

The rearrangement links TRBV30 to TRBJ1-6; TRBD1 matches 8 bases. The germline gives CDR1 GTSNPN, CDR2 SVGIG (reference sequence). This CDR3 has 16 amino acids. V trimming: 5 bases; J trimming: 8 bases; junction bases outside the gene matches: 14. In nucleotides, the CDR3 is TGTGCCTGGGGGCCCAAAAGACAGGGGTTTCATTCACCCCTCCACTTT. Protein: CAWGPKRQGFHSPLHF.

The gene calls are TRBV5-5 and TRBJ2-2; maybe TRBD1 (6 bases). CDR3 length: 15 amino acids. Deletions cut 3 bases from V and 0 bases from J, with 9 bases between. Germline CDR1 SGHKS, CDR2 YYEKEE (reference sequence). In DNA form, the CDR3 reads TGTGCCAGCAGCTGGGGACAAACGAACACCGGGGAGCTGTTTTTT. Translated, it gives CASSWGQTNTGELFF.

This chain's CDR3 is CSVVSGSRETQYF. In DNA form, the CDR3 reads TGCAGCGTTGTTTCTGGGAGCAGAGAGACCCAGTACTTC. The V call is TRBV29-1, the J call TRBJ2-5; tentatively, D is TRBD2 (5 bases). CDR1 SQVTM and CDR2 ANQGSEA come from the germline V gene. The ends were cut back, 4 bases at V and 4 bases at J, with 13 bases in the middle. The CDR3 sequence is 13 residues long.

The gene calls are TRBV5-5 and TRBJ2-6; D gene uncertain. Trimming left V 0 bases short and J 4 bases short, with 5 bases between. Germline loops: CDR1 SGHKS, CDR2 YYEKEE (reference sequence). This CDR3 region has 14 residues. The CDR3 DNA sequence: TGTGCCAGCAGCTTGGGTGCCGGGGCCAACGTCCTGACTTTC. Translated: CASSLGAGANVLTF.

The chain carries TRBV5-1 and TRBJ2-7; TRBD2 matches at 7 bases. The V gene end was trimmed by 7 bases and the J gene end by 7 bases; junction bases not matched to a gene: 11. The germline gives CDR1 SGHRS, CDR2 YFSETQ. The CDR3 totals 13 residues. CDR3 protein: CASRLAGRREQYF. The CDR3 nucleotides read TGCGCCAGCCGACTAGCCGGACGGCGGGAGCAGTACTTC.